The next 18 T cell receptor beta chains were all read from a single sample in a study of cytomegalovirus exposure and HLA in healthy donors. The study ran its PCR with 60 Vbeta and 13 Jbeta primers. Some clones are missing from TCRdb's copy, which holds only in-frame ones; the method was immunoSEQ multiplex PCR. The table lists around 150,000 clones, roughly 79% of them singletons, with more than 0.75% in the top ten. The sample taken for sequencing was PBMCs. The receptors originated from a woman between 50 and 59 years old in good health and CMV-seropositive.

The chain is built from TRBV4-3 and TRBJ2-1, with D tentatively TRBD2 (6 bases). This CDR3 has 14 amino acids. Trimming left V 4 bases short and J 10 bases short, with 17 bases between. Germline CDR1 reads LGHNA; CDR2 reads YSLEER. For the CDR3, the DNA is TGCGCCAGCAGCCGGACTAACCAACGGGGCGAGCAGTTCTTC. This sequence encodes CASSRTNQRGEQFF.

The gene calls are TRBV29-1 and TRBJ2-5, with a possible D match to TRBD1 (6 bases). Germline-derived CDR1 and CDR2 are SQVTM and ANQGSEA. V lost 6 bases, J lost 4 bases, and 18 bases lay in between. CDR3 size: 14 residues. Here the CDR3 DNA reads TGCAGCGTCCCTCGCGGACAGTCTGGAGAGACCCAGTACTTC. It translates to CSVPRGQSGETQYF.

This rearrangement joins TRBV7-8 to TRBJ1-5, with a possible D match to TRBD1 (6 bases). The V and J ends lost 6 bases and 4 bases respectively, with 13 bases between them. The CDR3 length is 14 residues. Germline CDR1 reads SGHVS; CDR2 reads FQNEAQ. The CDR3, as DNA: TGTGCCAGCAGGGAATCAGGGGCAAATCAGCCCCAGCATTTT. Its protein is CASRESGANQPQHF.

The rearrangement links TRBV2 to TRBJ1-4, with D unclear. V shed 3 bases and J shed 15 bases, with 17 bases lying between them. Germline assignment: CDR1 SNHLY and CDR2 FYNNEI. The CDR3 loop spans 13 amino acids. This chain's CDR3 is CASSEITPGKVFF. For the CDR3, the DNA is TGTGCCAGCAGTGAGATTACGCCCGGGAAGGTGTTTTTT. The entire variable domain, with the rest obtained from reference TRBV2 and TRBJ1-4, is as follows: EPEVTQTPSHQVTQMGQEVILRCVPISNHLYFYWYRQILGQKVEFLVSFYNNEISEKSEIFDDQFSVERPDGSNFTLKIRSTKLEDSAMYFCASSEITPGKVFFGSGTQLSVL.

With respect to this clone: This sample also contains other DNA sequences that code for the same CDR3. V and J are TRBV29-1 and TRBJ2-7; TRBD2 aligns across 9 bases. The CDR3 runs 16 residues. CDR1 SQVTM and CDR2 ANQGSEA come from the germline V gene. The trim removed 5 bases at V and 0 bases at J, leaving 11 bases unmatched. CDR3 DNA sequence: TGCAGCGTTCCCTCTATAGATAGCGGGAGCTCCTACGAGCAGTACTTC. This translates into CSVPSIDSGSSYEQYF.

CDR3 DNA: TGTGCCAGCAGCGTAAGGGGAGCGGGGGGCCTCACAGATACGCAGTATTTT. This sequence encodes CASSVRGAGGLTDTQYF. The genes are TRBV9 and TRBJ2-3; TRBD2 matches at 9 bases. J was trimmed by 2 bases and V by 1 base; bases with no gene match: 8. CDR3 length: 17 residues. Per germline, CDR1 SGDLS and CDR2 YYNGEE.

J is TRBJ1-2 and V is TRBV7-9; D gene uncertain. This CDR3 region has 13 residues. CDR1 is SEHNR, CDR2 FQNEAQ, per germline (reference sequence). Trimming pared 5 bases from V and 4 bases from J, leaving 11 bases between. The CDR3 sequence: CASSPPFPYGYTF. The CDR3 DNA follows: TGTGCCAGCAGCCCCCCCTTCCCCTATGGCTACACCTTC.

The chain has TRBV4-1 and TRBJ2-2; 7 positions match TRBD2. Germline trimming cut 3 bases from V and 6 bases from J; bases unmatched to any gene: 7. CDR3 length equals 15 residues. CDR1 and CDR2 from the germline V gene are MGHRA and YSYEKL. The CDR3 is CASSQGGSEPGELFF. The CDR3 DNA reads as TGCGCCAGCAGCCAGGGGGGGTCCGAACCCGGGGAGCTGTTTTTT.

V is TRBV30 and J is TRBJ1-1; no firm D call. Germline-derived CDR1 and CDR2 are GTSNPN and SVGIG (reference sequence). Trimming took off 4 bases at V and 2 bases at J, with 11 bases between the two ends. The CDR3 covers 13 residues. The CDR3 DNA reads TGTGCCTGGATGGGCGGGCTTAACACTGAAGCTTTCTTT. Amino acid sequence: CAWMGGLNTEAFF.

This chain links TRBV5-4 with TRBJ1-1; possibly TRBD1 for D (5 bases). Per the germline V gene, CDR1 is SGHNT and CDR2 is YYREEE (reference sequence). The CDR3 loop spans 15 amino acids. V dropped 7 bases and J dropped 0 bases, with 16 bases sitting between them. CDR3 amino acids: CASGGTQSMNTEAFF. CDR3 coding DNA: TGTGCCAGCGGCGGGACCCAGTCCATGAACACTGAAGCTTTCTTT.

Only a few counts were recorded for this clone. This chain joins TRBV27 and TRBJ1-4; TRBD1 might be the D (6 bases). The CDR3 spans 13 residues. V was trimmed by 6 bases and J by 8 bases, leaving 13 bases between them. The germline V gene has CDR1 MNHEY and CDR2 SMNVEV (reference sequence). DNA for the CDR3: TGTGCCAGCAGACAGGGCTTTCGGGAAAAACTGTTTTTT. Translating gives CASRQGFREKLFF.

The chain is built from TRBV19 and TRBJ2-7; TRBD1 aligns across 9 bases. Germline CDR1 and CDR2: LNHDA and SQIVND (reference sequence). The CDR3 covers 14 residues. The V gene end was trimmed by 8 bases and the J gene end by 6 bases; junction bases not matched to a gene: 11. CDR3 bases: TGTGCCAGTTCCCCCAGGGACAGGGTTCCCGAGCAGTACTTC. It specifies CASSPRDRVPEQYF.

This rearrangement joins TRBV7-2 to TRBJ1-1; 7 bases are a match to TRBD1. Trimming cost V 3 bases and J 4 bases; bases outside gene matches: 5. This CDR3 has 14 amino acids. From germline, CDR1 is SGHTA and CDR2 FQGNSA. The CDR3, as DNA: TGTGCCAGCAGCTTCCAGGGGGAGGCCACTGAAGCTTTCTTT. Translating gives CASSFQGEATEAFF.

This chain links TRBV5-4 with TRBJ2-7; weak D call: TRBD2 (5 bases). The V end lost 0 bases, the J end lost 0 bases, and 7 bases lay between the germline ends. The CDR3 is 14 residues long. The germline V gene has CDR1 SGHNT and CDR2 YYREEE (reference sequence). The CDR3 is CASSLVGGSYEQYF. The DNA of the CDR3 is TGTGCCAGCAGCTTGGTAGGAGGCTCCTACGAGCAGTACTTC. The full variable domain, its missing parts supplied by reference TRBV5-4 and TRBJ2-7, is ETGVTQSPTHLIKTRGQQVTLRCSSQSGHNTVSWYQQALGQGPQFIFQYYREEENGRGNFPPRFSGLQFPNYSSELNVNALELDDSALYLCASSLVGGSYEQYFGPGTRLTVT.

V is TRBV13 and J is TRBJ2-7, with 9 bases identical to TRBD1. The CDR3 loop spans 15 amino acids. Germline lookup yields CDR1 PRHDT and CDR2 FYEKMQ (reference sequence). V dropped 4 bases and J dropped 4; count of bases not matched to a gene: 8. The CDR3 coding sequence is TGTGCCAGCAGCTCGGGACAGGGTTTAAGTTACGAGCAGTACTTC. Its translation: CASSSGQGLSYEQYF.

This rearrangement joins TRBV7-2 to TRBJ2-1, with 8 bases that match TRBD2. J gave up 7 bases and V 4 bases, and 9 bases lay outside the gene matches. Germline V gene data show CDR1 as SGHTA and CDR2 as FQGNSA. There are 15 residues in the CDR3. Here the CDR3 DNA reads TGTGCCAGCAGCTCGATATCGGGGGGGCGGAATGAGCAGTTCTTC. This codes for CASSSISGGRNEQFF.

V usage is TRBV29-1 and J usage is TRBJ2-7, with no clear D. Germline lookup yields CDR1 SQVTM and CDR2 ANQGSEA. The CDR3 has 14 amino acids. Trimming shortened V by 6 bases and J by 1 base, and 16 bases separated the two germline ends. Here the CDR3 reads CSVHNGVPSYEQYF. The DNA of the CDR3 is TGCAGCGTCCATAACGGAGTGCCTTCCTACGAGCAGTACTTC.

The V and J genes are TRBV30 and TRBJ1-1, with no clear D. V lost 2 bases to trimming and J lost 4 bases, with 20 bases between them. Germline V gene data show CDR1 as GTSNPN and CDR2 as SVGIG (reference sequence). The CDR3 is 16 residues long. This CDR3 reads CAWSIIARPRATEAFF. CDR3 nucleotides: TGTGCCTGGAGTATTATTGCTCGTCCGCGTGCCACTGAAGCTTTCTTT.